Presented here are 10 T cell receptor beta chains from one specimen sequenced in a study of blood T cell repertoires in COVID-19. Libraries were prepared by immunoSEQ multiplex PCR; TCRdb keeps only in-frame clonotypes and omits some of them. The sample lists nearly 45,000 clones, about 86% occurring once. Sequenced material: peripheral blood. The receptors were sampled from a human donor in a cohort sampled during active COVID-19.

CDR3 DNA sequence: TGCGCCAGCAGCTTGGAAGGACAGGGGTACAATGAGCAGTTCTTC. Its protein product is CASSLEGQGYNEQFF. The chain carries TRBV5-1 and TRBJ2-1; 9 nucleotides align to TRBD1. The germline V gene encodes CDR1 SGHRS and CDR2 YFSETQ. CDR3 size: 15 residues. V was clipped by 0 bases and J by 4 bases; unmatched bases: 2.

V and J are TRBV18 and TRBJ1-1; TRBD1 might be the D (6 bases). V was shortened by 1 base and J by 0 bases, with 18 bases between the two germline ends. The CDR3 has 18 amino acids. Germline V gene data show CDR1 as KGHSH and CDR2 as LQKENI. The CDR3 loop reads CASSPLVRGTGMNTEAFF. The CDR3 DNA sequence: TGTGCCAGCTCACCACTTGTCAGGGGTACGGGGATGAACACTGAAGCTTTCTTT. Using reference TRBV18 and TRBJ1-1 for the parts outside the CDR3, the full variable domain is NAGVMQNPRHLVRRRGQEARLRCSPMKGHSHVYWYRQLPEEGLKFMVYLQKENIIDESGMPKERFSAEFPKEGPSILRIQQVVRGDSAAYFCASSPLVRGTGMNTEAFFGQGTRLTVV.

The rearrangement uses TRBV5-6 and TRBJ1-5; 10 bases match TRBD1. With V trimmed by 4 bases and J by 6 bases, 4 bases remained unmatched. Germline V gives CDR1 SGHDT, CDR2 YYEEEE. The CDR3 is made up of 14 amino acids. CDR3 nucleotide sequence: TGTGCCAGCAGCCGCGGACAGGGGGGTCAGCCCCAGCATTTT. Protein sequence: CASSRGQGGQPQHF.

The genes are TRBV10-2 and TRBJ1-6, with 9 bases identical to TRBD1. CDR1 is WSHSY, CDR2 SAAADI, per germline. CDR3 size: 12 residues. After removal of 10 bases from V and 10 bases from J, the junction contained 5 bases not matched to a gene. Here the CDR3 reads CATGTGNSPLHF. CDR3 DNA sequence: TGCGCCACCGGGACAGGGAACTCACCCCTCCACTTT.

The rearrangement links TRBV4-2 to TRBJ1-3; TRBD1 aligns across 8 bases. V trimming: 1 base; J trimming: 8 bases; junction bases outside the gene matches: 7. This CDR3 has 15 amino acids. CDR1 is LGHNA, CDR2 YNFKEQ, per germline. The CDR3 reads CASSQGRQGRYTIYF. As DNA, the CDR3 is TGTGCCAGCAGCCAAGGGCGACAGGGGCGGTACACCATATATTTT.

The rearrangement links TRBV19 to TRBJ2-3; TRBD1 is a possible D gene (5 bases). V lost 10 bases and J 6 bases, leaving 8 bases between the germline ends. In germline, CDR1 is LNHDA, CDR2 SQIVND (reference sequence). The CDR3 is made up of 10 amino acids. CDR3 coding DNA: TGTGCCATAGGGGTGGATACGCAGTATTTT. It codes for CAIGVDTQYF.

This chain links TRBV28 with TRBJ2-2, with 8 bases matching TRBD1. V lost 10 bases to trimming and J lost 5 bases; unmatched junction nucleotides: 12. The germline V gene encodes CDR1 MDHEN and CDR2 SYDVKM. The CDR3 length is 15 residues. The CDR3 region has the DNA TGTGCCACCGAGAAGACAGGGGCTGGGACCGGGGAGCTGTTTTTT. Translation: CATEKTGAGTGELFF.

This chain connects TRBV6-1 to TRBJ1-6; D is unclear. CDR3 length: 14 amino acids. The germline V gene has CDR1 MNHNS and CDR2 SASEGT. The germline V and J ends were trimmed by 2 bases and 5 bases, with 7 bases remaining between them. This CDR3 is CASSERGNNSPLHF. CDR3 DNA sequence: TGTGCCAGCAGTGAAAGAGGGAATAATTCACCCCTCCACTTT.

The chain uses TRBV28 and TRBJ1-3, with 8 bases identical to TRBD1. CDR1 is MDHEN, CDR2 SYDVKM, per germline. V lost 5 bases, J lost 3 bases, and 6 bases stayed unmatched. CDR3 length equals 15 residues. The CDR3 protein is CASSTQGARGNTIYF. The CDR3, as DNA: TGTGCCAGCAGTACCCAGGGGGCCCGTGGAAACACCATATATTTT.

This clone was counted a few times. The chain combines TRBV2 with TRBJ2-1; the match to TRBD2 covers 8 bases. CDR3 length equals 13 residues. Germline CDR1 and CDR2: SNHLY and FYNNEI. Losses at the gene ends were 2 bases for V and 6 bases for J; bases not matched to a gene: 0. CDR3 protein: CASSERGGNEQFF. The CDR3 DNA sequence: TGTGCCAGCAGTGAACGGGGGGGCAATGAGCAGTTCTTC.